This TCR beta chain derives from a study of OX40 agonist ivuxolimab in advanced cancers. A note on the overall study: The costimulatory receptor OX40 (CD134) was targeted by ivuxolimab, a fully human IgG2 agonistic monoclonal antibody. Intravenous ivuxolimab was administered to patients every 2 weeks at six dose levels: 0.01, 0.1, 0.3, 1.5, 3 and 10 mg/kg. Of the approximately 50 dose-escalation patients, hepatocellular carcinoma was present in approximately 20, melanoma in around 15, renal cell carcinoma in 9 and head and neck cancer in 9. The dose-escalation cohort was almost 85% male with a mean age of approximately 60 years, ranging from 23 to 79. Patients were allowed to have had prior anti-PD-1, anti-PD-L1 or anti-CTLA-4 therapy, and approximately 40% of the dose-escalation patients had been treated with checkpoint inhibitors. Partial responses occurred in three dose-escalation patients: two with cutaneous melanoma and one with hepatocellular carcinoma. Peripheral TCRbeta sequencing aimed to test whether ivuxolimab altered TCR sequence diversity and caused clonal T-cell expansion. The paper reports the monotherapy dose-escalation portion (N = 52 patients) of the phase I ivuxolimab trial.

Genomic DNA was isolated from the sorted cells so that the TCRbeta CDR3 region could be sequenced. TCRbeta CDR3 regions were sequenced using the immunoSEQ Assay. TCRdb obtained this table from immuneACCESS and retained in-frame rearrangements with V and J assigned. These tables miss some clones; where compared with another copy, unresolved V genes account for less than half of the shortfall, and the remainder is unexplained. In this sample the table shows under 85,000 clones, about 87% of which occur a single time. In total, the top ten clones hold 2% to 3% of the sample. The germline V gene supplies CDR1 KGHSH and CDR2 LQKENI. Spanning cysteine to phenylalanine, the CDR3 consists of 14 amino acids. The sequence is cut down to CDR3 DNA, 42 bases in frame from base 1. Relative to germline, V is 5 bases shorter and J is 6 bases shorter, with 17 bases between their ends. Patients with autoimmune disease history or receiving systemic immunosuppression were excluded from the trial. Peripheral blood for TCR sequencing was drawn from every dose cohort at baseline, at cycle 4 day 1 and at cycle 7 day 1. The samples were taken from a phase I, first-in-human, multicenter, open-label dose-escalation trial of ivuxolimab. Adults with locally advanced or metastatic melanoma, renal cell, hepatocellular, or head and neck squamous cell carcinoma were enrolled in the trial. Before TCR sequencing, CD4+ T cells and CD8+ T cells were sorted from peripheral blood as separate populations.

About this clone: The antigen it recognizes is unknown. It has no much larger one-base neighbor in the sample; base qualities were not kept.

The full study reports these points: Low levels of normalized T-cell clonal expansion were also seen in some nonresponding patients. The antigen specificity of the peripheral T cells that underwent clonal expansion was not determined. In the 0.1-3.0 mg/kg groups, partial responders had among the lowest normalized peripheral clonal expansion, particularly in CD8+ T cells. After ivuxolimab, expanded clones were on average more numerous among CD8+ T cells than among CD4+ T cells. At doses of 0.1 to 3.0 mg/kg, clonal expansion of both CD4+ and CD8+ blood T cells was observed from baseline to week 6.

The source is an adult with an advanced solid tumor such as melanoma, head and neck, liver or kidney cancer. The material was CD4+ or CD8+ T cells sorted from blood, obtained in a trial of the OX40 agonist ivuxolimab. Recombination linked TRBV18 to TRBJ2-7; a tentative D call is TRBD2 (6 bases match). At the DNA level, the sequence is TGTGCCAGCTCATCATCCCTAGGGAGGAGCGAGCAGTACTTC. This translates into CASSSSLGRSEQYF.